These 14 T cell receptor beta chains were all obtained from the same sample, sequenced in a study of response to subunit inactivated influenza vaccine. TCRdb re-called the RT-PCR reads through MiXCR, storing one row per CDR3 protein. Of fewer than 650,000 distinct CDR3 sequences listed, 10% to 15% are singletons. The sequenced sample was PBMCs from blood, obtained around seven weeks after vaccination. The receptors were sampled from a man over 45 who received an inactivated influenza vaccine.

Here the CDR3 reads CASSVGGRAGYNEQFF. The CDR3 DNA is TGTGCCAGCAGCGTAGGAGGGAGGGCCGGTTACAATGAGCAGTTCTTC. The rearrangement joins TRBV9 to TRBJ2-1; 7 bases line up with TRBD2. V dropped 0 bases and J dropped 4; count of bases not matched to a gene: 7. The CDR3 spans 16 residues. CDR1 SGDLS and CDR2 YYNGEE come from the germline V gene.

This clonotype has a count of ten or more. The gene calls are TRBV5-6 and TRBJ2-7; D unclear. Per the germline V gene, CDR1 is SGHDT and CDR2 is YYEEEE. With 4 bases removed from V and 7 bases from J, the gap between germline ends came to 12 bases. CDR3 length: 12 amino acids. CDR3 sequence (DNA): TGTGCCAGCAGCCTGGTCATGGGGGAGCAGTACTTC. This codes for CASSLVMGEQYF. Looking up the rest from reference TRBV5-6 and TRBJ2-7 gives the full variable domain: DAGVTQSPTHLIKTRGQQVTLRCSPKSGHDTVSWYQQALGQGPQFIFQYYEEEERQRGNFPDRFSGHQFPNYSSELNVNALLLGDSALYLCASSLVMGEQYFGPGTRLTVT.

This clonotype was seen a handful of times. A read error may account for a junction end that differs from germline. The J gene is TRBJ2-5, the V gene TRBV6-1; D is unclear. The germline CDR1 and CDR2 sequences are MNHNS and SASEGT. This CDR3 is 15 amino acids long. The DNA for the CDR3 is TGTGCCAGCAGCCGAAAGTCCAGCAGTCCAGGAGCCCAGAACTTC. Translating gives CASSRKSSSPGAQNF.

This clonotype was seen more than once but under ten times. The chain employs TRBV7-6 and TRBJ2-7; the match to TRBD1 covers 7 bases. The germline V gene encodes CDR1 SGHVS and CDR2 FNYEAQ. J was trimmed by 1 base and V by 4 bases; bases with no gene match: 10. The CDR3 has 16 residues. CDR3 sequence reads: CASSSSTGILSYEQYF. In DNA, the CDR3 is TGTGCCAGCAGCTCCTCGACAGGGATCTTATCCTACGAGCAGTACTTC.

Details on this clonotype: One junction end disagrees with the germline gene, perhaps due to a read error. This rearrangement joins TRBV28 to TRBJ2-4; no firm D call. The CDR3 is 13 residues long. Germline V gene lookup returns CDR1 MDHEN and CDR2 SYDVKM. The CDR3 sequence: CGVELRAKNIKYF. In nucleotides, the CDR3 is TGTGGGGTCGAGTTGAGAGCCAAAAACATTAAGTACTTC.

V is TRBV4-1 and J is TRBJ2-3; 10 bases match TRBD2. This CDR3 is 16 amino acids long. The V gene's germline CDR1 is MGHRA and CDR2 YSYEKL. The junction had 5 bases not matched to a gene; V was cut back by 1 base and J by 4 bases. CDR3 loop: CASSQVGLAPSDTQYF. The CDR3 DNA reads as TGCGCCAGCAGCCAAGTGGGACTAGCGCCTTCAGATACGCAGTATTTT.

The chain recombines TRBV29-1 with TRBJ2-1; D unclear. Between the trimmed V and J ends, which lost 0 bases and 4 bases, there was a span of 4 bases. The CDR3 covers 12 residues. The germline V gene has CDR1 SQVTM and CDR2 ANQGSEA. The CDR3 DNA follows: TGCAGCGTTGAAGATCCTTACAATGAGCAGTTCTTC. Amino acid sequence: CSVEDPYNEQFF.

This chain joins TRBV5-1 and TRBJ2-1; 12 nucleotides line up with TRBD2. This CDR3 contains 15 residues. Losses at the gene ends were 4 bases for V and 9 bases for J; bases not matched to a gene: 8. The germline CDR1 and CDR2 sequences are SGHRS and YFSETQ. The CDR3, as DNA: TGCGCCAGCAGCAGTCTAGCGGGGGGGCCAAGTGAGCAGTTCTTC. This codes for CASSSLAGGPSEQFF.

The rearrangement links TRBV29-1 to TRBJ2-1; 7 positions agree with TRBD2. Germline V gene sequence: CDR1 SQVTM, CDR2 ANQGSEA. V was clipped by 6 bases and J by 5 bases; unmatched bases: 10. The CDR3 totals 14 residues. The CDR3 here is CSVSPSGLNNEQFF. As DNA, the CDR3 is TGCAGCGTATCCCCTAGCGGCTTGAACAATGAGCAGTTCTTC.

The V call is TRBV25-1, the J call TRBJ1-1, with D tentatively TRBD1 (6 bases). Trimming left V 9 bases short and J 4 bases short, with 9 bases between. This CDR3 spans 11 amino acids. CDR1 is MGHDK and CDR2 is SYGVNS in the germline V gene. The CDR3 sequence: CASFRGTEAFF. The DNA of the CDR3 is TGTGCCAGTTTCAGGGGCACTGAAGCTTTCTTT.

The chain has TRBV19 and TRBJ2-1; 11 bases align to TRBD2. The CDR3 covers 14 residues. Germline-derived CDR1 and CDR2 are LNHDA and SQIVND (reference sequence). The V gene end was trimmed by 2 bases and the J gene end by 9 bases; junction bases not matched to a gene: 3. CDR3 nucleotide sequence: TGTGCCAGTAGTATATCTAGCGGGGGGCGTGAGCAGTTCTTC. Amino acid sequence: CASSISSGGREQFF.

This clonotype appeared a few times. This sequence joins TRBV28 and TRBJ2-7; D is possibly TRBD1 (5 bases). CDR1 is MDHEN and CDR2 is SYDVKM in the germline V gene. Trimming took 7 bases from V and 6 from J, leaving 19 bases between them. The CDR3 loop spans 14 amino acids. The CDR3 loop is CASTVAARAREQYF. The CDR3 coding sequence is TGTGCCAGCACCGTAGCCGCCAGGGCGCGCGAGCAGTACTTC.

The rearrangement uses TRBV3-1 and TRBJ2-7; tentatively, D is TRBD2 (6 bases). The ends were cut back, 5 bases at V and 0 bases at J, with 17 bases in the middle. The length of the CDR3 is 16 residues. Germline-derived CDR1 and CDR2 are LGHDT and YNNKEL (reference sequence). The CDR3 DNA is TGTGCCAGCAGCACGTATACGGGGGTCCCCTCCTACGAGCAGTACTTC. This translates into CASSTYTGVPSYEQYF.

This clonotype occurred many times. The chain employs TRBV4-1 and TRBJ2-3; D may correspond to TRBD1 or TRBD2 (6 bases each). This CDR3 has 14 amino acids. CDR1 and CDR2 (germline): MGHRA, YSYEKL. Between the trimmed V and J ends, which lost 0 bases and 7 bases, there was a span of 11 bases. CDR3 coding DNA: TGCGCCAGCAGCCAAGATGGGGGGCGATATACGCAGTATTTT. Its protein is CASSQDGGRYTQYF.